A single sample gave rise to the 28 T cell receptor beta chains below, sequenced in a study of molecular identifiers for immune sequencing clone quantification. TCRdb fed the PCR reads into MiXCR, producing one record per CDR3 protein. The data hold 85,000 to 100,000 distinct CDR3 sequences, with about 24% observed a single time. Sequencing used naive CD8+ T cells from blood, with Jurkat cell RNA spiked in. This sample's subset: FACS-sorted CD8+CD4-CCR7+CD45RA+ naive T cells. The receptors were sampled from a human donor in good health. Some libraries in this study had Jurkat cell RNA spiked in.

At least ten counts were recorded for this clonotype. The genes are TRBV2 and TRBJ2-3; no reliable D call. Germline CDR1 and CDR2: SNHLY and FYNNEI. CDR3 length equals 14 residues. The V end lost 5 bases, the J end lost 6 bases, and 15 bases lay between the germline ends. CDR3 coding DNA: TGTGCCAGCAGTAGACCGATCTCTGGGGATACGCAGTATTTT. This translates into CASSRPISGDTQYF.

As to this clonotype: A clone one base away is much larger, so this may be a read error. The CDR3 DNA sequence: TGCAGCGGTCGGGATTCCCACGCGGCTTTCTTT. Translating it yields CSGRDSHAAFF. V gene TRBV29-1 combines with J gene TRBJ1-1; D not resolved. The CDR3 has 11 amino acids. Germline V gene sequence: CDR1 SQVTM, CDR2 ANQGSEA. The V and J ends lost 7 bases and 11 bases respectively, with 17 bases between them.

Many counts were recorded for this clonotype. CDR3 region: CAWTPAGNEQYF. CDR3 DNA sequence: TGTGCCTGGACTCCGGCGGGTAACGAGCAGTACTTC. The chain joins TRBV30 to TRBJ2-7; D may be TRBD2 (5 bases). The CDR3 has 12 residues. From germline, CDR1 is GTSNPN and CDR2 SVGIG (reference sequence). V was clipped by 4 bases and J by 5 bases, with 12 bases between them.

This clonotype was counted many times. This sequence joins TRBV20-1 and TRBJ2-5; possibly TRBD2 for D (6 bases). The CDR3 is 13 amino acids. Per the germline V gene, CDR1 is DFQATT and CDR2 is SNEGSKA (reference sequence). Trimming shortened V by 3 bases and J by 1 base, and 9 bases separated the two germline ends. The DNA for the CDR3 is TGCAGTGCTAGGGGAGGACTCCAAGAGACCCAGTACTTC. Residues: CSARGGLQETQYF.

This clonotype was seen at least ten times. CDR3 nucleotide sequence: TGTGCCAGCAGCCAAGACCGGTGGGTGAATGAGCAGTTCTTC. This codes for CASSQDRWVNEQFF. The rearrangement uses TRBV4-2 and TRBJ2-1; no clear D. This CDR3 spans 14 amino acids. Germline assignment: CDR1 LGHNA and CDR2 YNFKEQ. The V end lost 0 bases, the J end lost 7 bases, and 10 bases lay between the germline ends.

The chain employs TRBV6-6 and TRBJ1-5, with a weak D call TRBD1 (6 bases). The V gene lost 0 bases and the J gene lost 0 bases, with 12 bases spanning the gap. This CDR3 spans 17 amino acids. The germline gives CDR1 MNHNY, CDR2 SVGAGI (reference sequence). CDR3 DNA: TGTGCCAGCAGTTACTCGGTGCAGGGGTATAGCAATCAGCCCCAGCATTTT. Encoded protein: CASSYSVQGYSNQPQHF.

The chain joins TRBV2 to TRBJ2-5; 9 bases agree with TRBD1. Germline V gene sequence: CDR1 SNHLY, CDR2 FYNNEI. The CDR3 consists of 15 residues. V lost 2 bases to trimming and J lost 4 bases; unmatched junction nucleotides: 5. The CDR3 here is CASSERTGGTETQYF. CDR3 sequence (DNA): TGTGCCAGCAGTGAAAGAACAGGGGGCACAGAGACCCAGTACTTC.

Of note for this clonotype: A much larger clonotype is one base distant, so this may be a read error. The chain combines TRBV29-1 with TRBJ1-2; D is uncertain. Germline loops: CDR1 SQVTM, CDR2 ANQGSEA. This CDR3 has 15 residues. As DNA, the CDR3 is TGCAGCGTTGAAGCGGGTGGCAGTGGTACCTATGGCCACACCTTC. It translates to CSVEAGGSGTYGHTF.

Turning to this clonotype: A much larger clone differs from this one at a single base, so this may be a read error. The rearrangement links TRBV7-9 to TRBJ1-1; D call uncertain. The CDR3 has 11 amino acids. Germline-derived CDR1 and CDR2 are SEHNR and FQNEAQ (reference sequence). With 5 bases removed from V and 4 bases from J, the gap between germline ends came to 5 bases. CDR3 nucleotides: TGTGCCAGCAGCCAAGCCACTGAAGCTTTCTTT. Translated, it gives CASSQATEAFF.

The table lists this clonotype with many counts. The gene calls are TRBV6-2 or TRBV6-3 and TRBJ1-1, with TRBD1 as a possible D gene (6 bases). The CDR3 totals 16 residues. Germline lookup yields CDR1 MNHEY and CDR2 SVGEGT. Trimming left V 4 bases short and J 0 bases short, with 15 bases between. The chain's CDR3 is CASSSVNRDMNTEAFF. In DNA form, the CDR3 reads TGTGCCAGCAGTTCCGTCAACAGGGACATGAACACTGAAGCTTTCTTT.

The chain employs TRBV5-1 and TRBJ1-1; weak D call: TRBD1 (6 bases). CDR1 and CDR2 from the germline V gene are SGHRS and YFSETQ. The CDR3 extends over 15 amino acids. The V and J ends lost 5 bases and 0 bases respectively, with 14 bases between them. CDR3 protein: CASRFVGQMNTEAFF. The CDR3, as DNA: TGCGCCAGCAGATTTGTAGGACAGATGAACACTGAAGCTTTCTTT.

There are many counts of this clonotype. V and J are TRBV30 and TRBJ2-3, with D uncertain. This CDR3 has 12 amino acids. V was pared by 5 bases and J by 2 bases, with 8 bases between. CDR1 and CDR2 (germline): GTSNPN, SVGIG (reference sequence). CDR3 loop: CAWADFTDTQYF. DNA of the CDR3: TGTGCCTGGGCTGACTTCACAGATACGCAGTATTTT.

This clonotype was picked up a small number of times. The J gene is TRBJ2-7, the V gene TRBV5-1, with 7 bases aligning to TRBD1. CDR3 size: 15 residues. The V segment lost 2 bases and the J segment 5 bases; nucleotides outside the gene matches: 10. Per germline, CDR1 SGHRS and CDR2 YFSETQ. The CDR3 protein is CASSFRTGQNDEQYF. The CDR3 region has the DNA TGCGCCAGCAGCTTCCGAACGGGACAGAACGACGAGCAGTACTTC.

This clonotype has just a few counts. A much larger clonotype is one base distant, so this may be a read error. The chain couples TRBV4-3 to TRBJ1-5; TRBD1 aligns across 7 bases. J gave up 9 bases and V 0 bases, and 14 bases lay outside the gene matches. Germline CDR1 LGHNA, CDR2 YSLEER. The CDR3 has 17 amino acids. In nucleotides, the CDR3 is TGCGCCAGCAGCCAAGATCGGCTCGGGACAGTTCGGCGGCCCCAGCATTTT. Translation gives CASSQDRLGTVRRPQHF.

This clonotype has only a few counts. The chain combines TRBV7-9 with TRBJ2-7; possible D gene TRBD2, 6 bases. Germline lookup yields CDR1 SEHNR and CDR2 FQNEAQ (reference sequence). The length of the CDR3 is 15 residues. Trimming took off 6 bases at V and 3 bases at J, with 18 bases between the two ends. Written as DNA, the CDR3 is TGTGCCAGCAGTGGGGTTGGAGGGGTACTCTACGAGCAGTACTTC. Translating gives CASSGVGGVLYEQYF.

Ten or more counts support this clonotype. The chain carries TRBV20-1 and TRBJ2-2; D is unresolved. Per germline, CDR1 DFQATT and CDR2 SNEGSKA (reference sequence). The CDR3 is made up of 13 amino acids. Trimming left V 6 bases short and J 3 bases short, with 11 bases between. The CDR3 protein is CSAYSGHTGELFF. The CDR3 coding sequence is TGCAGTGCGTACTCCGGCCACACCGGGGAGCTGTTTTTT.

In this sample, this clonotype turned up a few times. This sequence may be a read error, since a much larger clone differs from it by one base. The chain is built from TRBV7-2 and TRBJ2-3, with 7 bases that match TRBD2. With 5 bases clipped from V and 0 bases from J, the junction kept 8 bases outside the gene matches. In germline, CDR1 is SGHTA, CDR2 FQGNSA. The CDR3 has 16 amino acids. The CDR3 protein is CASSLASGPSTDTQYF. The CDR3 nucleotides read TGTGCCAGCAGCCTTGCTAGCGGTCCGAGCACAGATACGCAGTATTTT. The full variable domain, its missing parts supplied by reference TRBV7-2 and TRBJ2-3, is GAGVSQSPSNKVTEKGKDVELRCDPISGHTALYWYRQSLGQGLEFLIYFQGNSAPDKSGLPSDRFSAERTGGSVSTLTIQRTQQEDSAVYLCASSLASGPSTDTQYFGPGTRLTVL.

The chain carries TRBV4-2 and TRBJ2-7; a possible D gene is TRBD1 (6 bases). V was shortened by 1 base and J by 6 bases, with 16 bases between the two germline ends. The CDR3 is made up of 15 amino acids. The germline V gene encodes CDR1 LGHNA and CDR2 YNFKEQ. The CDR3 loop is CASSQGMAGACEQYF. DNA of the CDR3: TGTGCCAGCAGCCAAGGGATGGCAGGGGCCTGCGAGCAGTACTTC.

Ten or more counts support this clonotype. The CDR3 sequence: CAWTITGTTDTQYF. CDR3 bases: TGTGCCTGGACCATTACGGGGACGACAGATACGCAGTATTTT. The V call is TRBV30, the J call TRBJ2-3; D could derive from TRBD1 or TRBD2 (5 bases each). This CDR3 comprises 14 residues. V was clipped by 4 bases and J by 3 bases, with 14 bases between them. Per the germline V gene, CDR1 is GTSNPN and CDR2 is SVGIG (reference sequence).

This clonotype was observed at least ten times. At one of its ends the junction is not consistent with the germline gene, which may arise from a read error. The chain joins TRBV4-1 to TRBJ2-1, with TRBD1 matching over 7 bases. This CDR3 region has 13 residues. CDR1 is MGHRA, CDR2 YSYEKL, per germline. CDR3 nucleotides: TGCGCCAGCAGTCAAGGGGGCGTCAATGAGCAGTTCTTC. Its translation is CASSQGGVNEQFF.

This clonotype was recorded many times. This rearrangement joins TRBV28 to TRBJ2-7, with 7 bases matching TRBD1. Unmatched junction bases numbered 9, after V lost 3 bases and J lost 4 bases. This CDR3 is built from 15 residues. Germline loops: CDR1 MDHEN, CDR2 SYDVKM. CDR3 region: CASSFHRQGVYEQYF. As DNA, the CDR3 is TGTGCCAGCAGTTTCCACCGGCAGGGGGTTTACGAGCAGTACTTC.

The chain couples TRBV10-3 to TRBJ1-4; a weak D match, TRBD1 (6 bases). Trimming stripped 5 bases from V and 4 bases from J, with 11 bases between. This CDR3 is built from 14 residues. Germline loops: CDR1 ENHRY, CDR2 SYGVKD. The CDR3 DNA reads TGTGCCATCAGTCCAGGACAGCATAATGAAAAACTGTTTTTT. This translates into CAISPGQHNEKLFF.

As regards this clonotype: This clone may be a read error of a much larger clone one base away. The chain links TRBV27 to TRBJ2-2; tentative D call: TRBD2 (6 bases). CDR3 length: 17 amino acids. Germline V CDR1 and CDR2: MNHEY, SMNVEV (reference sequence). Trimming shortened V by 5 bases and J by 5 bases, and 21 bases separated the two germline ends. CDR3 sequence reads: CASSRVGVAEATGELFF. CDR3 DNA sequence: TGTGCCAGCAGTCGGGTGGGGGTAGCGGAGGCAACCGGGGAGCTGTTTTTT.

This clonotype has ten or more counts. The chain is built from TRBV28 and TRBJ1-2; possibly TRBD1 for D (6 bases). Germline lookup yields CDR1 MDHEN and CDR2 SYDVKM. The CDR3 is made up of 15 amino acids. The germline V and J ends were trimmed by 5 bases and 0 bases, with 13 bases remaining between them. The CDR3 sequence is CASSPLGGTNYGYTF. Here the CDR3 DNA reads TGTGCCAGCAGTCCCCTAGGGGGGACTAACTATGGCTACACCTTC.

At least ten counts were recorded for this clonotype. The gene calls are TRBV20-1 and TRBJ2-7; D might be TRBD2 (5 bases). This CDR3 spans 14 amino acids. With 6 bases removed from V and 2 bases from J, the gap between germline ends came to 17 bases. CDR1 DFQATT and CDR2 SNEGSKA come from the germline V gene (reference sequence). In nucleotides, the CDR3 is TGCAGTGCCCAAGAAGACTACGCTCCCTACGAGCAGTACTTC. Its protein is CSAQEDYAPYEQYF.

In its sample, this clonotype was seen once. One base away lies a much larger clone, so this may be a sequencing read error. The rearrangement uses TRBV4-1 and TRBJ2-2; D unclear. CDR3 length: 13 residues. Germline CDR1 and CDR2: MGHRA and YSYEKL. CDR3: CASGQGVTGELFF. The CDR3 nucleotides are TGCGCCAGCGGCCAAGGAGTCACCGGGGAGCTGTTTTTT.

This clonotype was counted many times. The rearrangement uses TRBV7-8 and TRBJ2-7, with 10 positions matching TRBD1. With V trimmed by 4 bases and J by 3 bases, 9 bases remained unmatched. Germline V gene sequence: CDR1 SGHVS, CDR2 FQNEAQ. This CDR3 comprises 16 residues. The CDR3, as DNA: TGTGCCAGCAGCTACGGTCCCGGGACAGGGGACTACGAGCAGTACTTC. It codes for CASSYGPGTGDYEQYF.

This clonotype was observed a few times. The CDR3 end shows no conserved phenylalanine or tryptophan, and so a read error is likely. The chain couples TRBV5-4 to TRBJ2-7; D may be TRBD2 (5 bases). The CDR3 consists of 12 residues. The germline V and J ends were trimmed by 3 bases and 6 bases, with 10 bases remaining between them. Germline lookup yields CDR1 SGHNT and CDR2 YYREEE (reference sequence). CDR3 loop: CASSSEGFEQYL. The CDR3 DNA reads as TGTGCCAGCAGCTCTGAGGGATTCGAGCAGTACTTA.